Listed here are 3 T cell receptor beta chains from one sample, sequenced in a study of PD-1 blockade in classical Hodgkin lymphoma. Generated by immunoSEQ multiplex PCR, the TCRdb table keeps only in-frame clones and is missing some. The repertoire includes 75,000 to 100,000 clones, 80% to 90% of them detected once, and around 17% sits in the top ten. Autologous stem cell transplantation was followed by relapse in every patient, and brentuximab vedotin exposure varied. Sequences were derived from peripheral blood mononuclear cells (PBMCs), sampled before the second cycle of nivolumab. These receptors originate from a human donor with classical Hodgkin lymphoma.

The genes are TRBV7-9 and TRBJ1-2, with D uncertain. Germline CDR1 reads SEHNR; CDR2 reads FQNEAQ (reference sequence). CDR3 length equals 14 residues. Between the trimmed V and J ends, which lost 3 bases and 3 bases, there was a span of 11 bases. The CDR3: CASSFRELDYGYTF. CDR3 bases: TGTGCCAGCAGCTTTAGGGAACTGGACTATGGCTACACCTTC. The variable domain in full, completed from reference TRBV7-9 and TRBJ1-2, reads DTGVSQNPRHKITKRGQNVTFRCDPISEHNRLYWYRQTLGQGPEFLTYFQNEAQLEKSRLLSDRFSAERPKGSFSTLEIQRTEQGDSAMYLCASSFRELDYGYTFGSGTRLTVV.

The chain joins TRBV19 to TRBJ2-7; possible D gene TRBD2, 6 bases. The CDR3 has 14 amino acids. CDR1 is LNHDA, CDR2 SQIVND, per germline (reference sequence). The ends were cut back, 1 base at V and 3 bases at J, with 10 bases in the middle. CDR3 in DNA: TGTGCCAGTAGTATAGGGATGGAGGGCTACGAGCAGTACTTC. Protein product: CASSIGMEGYEQYF.

CDR3 coding DNA: TGTGCCAGCAGCCCAACTAGCGGGAGCTACGAGCAGTACTTC. This sequence encodes CASSPTSGSYEQYF. The chain is built from TRBV7-2 and TRBJ2-7, with TRBD2 matching 11 bases. CDR3 size: 14 residues. Germline-derived CDR1 and CDR2 are SGHTA and FQGNSA. With 5 bases clipped from V and 3 bases from J, the junction kept 3 bases outside the gene matches.